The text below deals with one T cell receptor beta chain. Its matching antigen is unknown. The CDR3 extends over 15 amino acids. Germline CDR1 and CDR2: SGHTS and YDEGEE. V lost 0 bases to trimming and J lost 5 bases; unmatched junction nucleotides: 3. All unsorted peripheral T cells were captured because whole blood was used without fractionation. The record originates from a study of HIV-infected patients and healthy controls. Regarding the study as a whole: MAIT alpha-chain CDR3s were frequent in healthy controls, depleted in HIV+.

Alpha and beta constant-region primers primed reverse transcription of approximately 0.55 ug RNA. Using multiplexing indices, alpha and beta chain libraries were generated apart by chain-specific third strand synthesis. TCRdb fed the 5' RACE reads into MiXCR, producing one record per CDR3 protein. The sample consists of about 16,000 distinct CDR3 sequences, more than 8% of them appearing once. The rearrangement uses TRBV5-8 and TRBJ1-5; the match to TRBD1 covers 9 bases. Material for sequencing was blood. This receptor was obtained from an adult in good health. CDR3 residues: CASSLETGGDQPQHF. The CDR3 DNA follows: TGTGCCAGCAGCTTGGAGACAGGGGGTGATCAGCCCCAGCATTTT.